This T cell receptor (beta chain) was recorded in a study of cytomegalovirus exposure and HLA in healthy donors (dated by TCRdb to between 2016 and 2019). Turning to the overall study: An earlier analysis of approximately 640 of the donors reported 250 to 300 Gb of sequence data and some 100 million unique TCR beta sequences from around 200 million T cells. An early release covering some 640 HLA-typed donors comprised roughly 300 gigabases of sequencing data and around 85 million unique TCR sequences. In the later analysis, no new phenotypic data were used to find candidate immune exposures; instead, reliance was placed on TCR beta sequences and their occurrence across donors. Among some 410 genotyped donors of the cohort, an average of about 240,000 unique TCR beta nucleotide sequences were sequenced per donor, approximately 20% of them non-productive. Typing coverage differed by locus: A, B, C, DRB1 and DQB1 were typed in about 620-640 donors, DQA1 in approximately 520, DPA1 in approximately 600, and DPB1 in roughly 470. Every repertoire in the discovery cohort had been generated on one and the same sequencing platform. Five DR-DQ haplotypes were handled as single units for association and clustering, since linkage in the cohort was strong. A later genetic analysis used genome-wide SNP genotypes for 398 of the 666 donors, treating that subset as a discovery cohort. Of the roughly 400 genotyped donors, approximately 83% fell in the genetic ancestry cluster associated with self-reported Caucasian donors. The study aimed to test whether cataloging public T cell receptors could reveal signatures of past pathogen exposure. HLA typing covered class I and class II loci at four-digit resolution. In a later analysis, previously published TCR beta repertoires from several hundred donors were re-analyzed and high-resolution HLA genotyping was added so that TCR occurrence patterns could be studied. Using immunosequencing, the study profiled T cell repertoires from fewer than 850 subjects and related those repertoires to cytomegalovirus serostatus. To predict cytomegalovirus infection status, the study combined high-throughput TCR immunosequencing, statistical association of individual TCRs with disease status, and machine learning. Alongside the repertoire data, information on donor age, sex, ethnicity and CMV serostatus was compiled. In an earlier analysis of roughly 580 of the donors, high-throughput TCR beta sequencing was used to judge whether each TCR beta V gene segment behaved as functional or pseudogenic. In addition to the first cohort of around 670 subjects, a separate validation cohort of about 120 different subjects was used.

The cohort comprised fewer than 750 healthy bone marrow donors. At the time of sampling, all cohort members were nominally healthy, though unrecorded immune exposures were likely present. The donor was CMV seronegative and belonged to the group of roughly 330 seronegative cohort members. A peripheral blood sample was collected from each donor, and TCR beta sequencing was performed on peripheral blood mononuclear cells. The Qiagen DNeasy Blood Extraction Kit was used to extract genomic DNA from the blood cell samples. The CDR3 runs 13 amino acids, cysteine and phenylalanine included. The only DNA kept is the CDR3, 39 bases in frame from the first base. CDR1 and CDR2 were assigned from the germline V gene (reference sequence) as MNHEY and SMNVEV. The junction shows trimming of 2 bases on V and 4 bases on J, plus 9 bases between the germline ends. Overall study outcomes, separate from this receptor: Correlated functional status among segregating V segments might reflect linkage disequilibrium, but an unknown experimental factor could not be ruled out. According to a later genetic analysis, donors in an Asian-associated ancestry cluster had fewer N-insertions in productive TCRs than the roughly 700-donor mean. A few of the identified cytomegalovirus-associated TCR beta chains were confirmed in vitro to be specific for cytomegalovirus antigens. V-gene and J-gene trimming of TCR beta chains was associated with a missense DCLRE1C variant in a later genetic analysis, and the association was replicated in an independent cohort. The earlier analysis of almost 600 of the donors excluded about 16 rarely observed V segments, including chromosome 9 orphons, because counts were too low. The authors suggested that the approach could potentially be extended to other disease states and immunological phenotypes. In a later analysis, most CMV-associated TCR beta chains were found to appear HLA-restricted, with HLA associations seemingly driven largely by CMV exposure. A group of highly shared sequence variants was considered likely to be a technical artifact of the sequencing pipeline. Because HLA typing was unavailable for some donors at each locus, only the typed subset was used in association tests. A further reported finding was that TCR beta sequences accurately predicted the HLA-A and HLA-B alleles for most subjects in the first cohort. Compared with equally common non-associated chains, HLA-associated TCR beta chains in a later analysis were more clonally expanded and had lower generation probabilities. Cytomegalovirus status was reported to be diagnosed by the classifier with high specificity and sensitivity in both the original and validation cohorts. The presence/absence analyses assumed that sequencing depth was roughly uniform across donors, and that assumption may not be true. According to a later analysis, TCR association rates differed among HLA loci, with DRB1 alleles showing the most associated TCRs and HLA-C alleles showing the fewest. Specific HLA alleles were associated with over 15,000 TCR beta sequences at a false discovery rate of 0.05 in a later analysis. Some IMGT-functional V segments, including TRBV6-2 and TRBV6-3, could not be distinguished by the 87-base-pair reads and were therefore excluded. Most TCR sequences were seen in very few donors, while some public TCRs were found in many individuals. An earlier analysis of approximately 540 of the donors showed that most TCR beta V segments appeared in productive rearrangements either about 87% or about 30% of the time, which broadly matched IMGT annotations. Only TCR beta chains were sequenced in this cohort, and the absence of alpha or paired-chain data limited detectable features. A later analysis reported that several top co-occurrence clusters appeared linked to parvovirus B19, influenza, CMV and Epstein-Barr virus. The study listed approximately 160 TCR beta chains as associated with cytomegalovirus. When HLA alleles, especially DR and DQ, strongly co-occurred, attributing TCR associations to individual alleles was difficult. Immune exposure information for the cohort was limited to CMV serostatus.

Receptor amplification or capture employed the immunoSEQ multiplex PCR assay. For the multiplex PCR, a mixture combining 60 forward primers for TCR Vbeta segments and 13 reverse primers for TCR Jbeta segments was used. Amplification of the CDR3 region of rearranged TCR beta genes was performed with a multiplex PCR assay on genomic DNA. The Illumina HiSeq System was used to sequence the amplified TCR beta libraries as 87-base-pair reads. Per the authors' processing: A later analysis tallied 70 million to 100 million unique TCR beta chains across the 700 or so repertoires, and approximately 9.9 million of those chains were shared by two or more donors. A nearest-neighbor algorithm error-corrected the raw reads and collapsed the reads into unique sequences, merging closely related sequences to remove PCR and sequencing errors. CDR3 sequences were aligned to IMGT reference sequences to assign V, D and J gene segments. For a sequence to be retained, at least a six-nucleotide match to both a V gene segment and a J gene segment was required. A rearrangement counted as productive if the CDR3 had no stop codons and remained in frame with V and J, and every other rearrangement counted as non-productive. CDR3 was defined by IMGT convention, running from the second conserved V-encoded cysteine to the conserved J-encoded phenylalanine. The earlier analysis of fewer than 750 of the donors excluded sequences that lacked an unambiguous match to a single V gene segment. In an earlier analysis of some 590 of the donors, a V segment was called functional when productive rearrangements were above 56.7%, and segregating when the standard deviation between donors exceeded 5%. A statistical classification framework was built for diagnosing cytomegalovirus status from the catalog of TCR beta chain sequences. In a later analysis, TCR nucleotide sequences were compared against IMGT/GENE-DB human TR gene sequences so that V and J genes could be assigned. Using the TCRdist pipeline, a later analysis assigned CDR3 sequences along with most-parsimonious VDJ recombination scenarios. In a later analysis, each TCR beta chain was defined by its CDR3 amino acid sequence together with its V-gene family, and reads without a unique V-gene family were excluded. To address suspected cross-contamination and a sequencing artifact, a later analysis removed approximately 600 highly shared, low-generation-probability nucleotide sequences. In a later analysis, a clonal expansion index was calculated for each public chain from normalized within-repertoire ranks of inferred template counts. A later analysis computed generation probabilities with a VDJ recombination model fitted to out-of-frame rearrangements, and checked the results against IGoR. In a later analysis, hypergeometric tests were used to score TCR-TCR, TCR-HLA and TCR-CMV co-occurrence, with a repertoire-size bias correction applied to TCR pairs. To estimate false discovery rates, a later analysis permuted the HLA or CMV assignments 20 times. In a later analysis, co-occurring TCRs were grouped with DBSCAN, and TCRdist sequence similarity was added when clustering was performed within HLA-allele-positive subsets. Repertoires with fewer than 30,000 or more than 120,000 public chains, plus five repertoires with anomalous nucleotide sharing, were excluded from co-occurrence clustering. TCRdb holds this immuneACCESS table with in-frame rearrangements only. Some clones are missing; in checked studies, unresolved V genes explain under half, and the rest has no known cause. V, J and clone size derive from that table, while D and trimming were established from the DNA sequence. The sample table holds about 140,000 clones, of which approximately 80% were seen once. The leading ten clones occupy 2% to 2.5% of the sample.

Comments on this clone: Its antigen is not yet known. No qualities accompany the bases; no much larger clone lies one base away.

Sequencing was done on a sample of PBMCs. The clonotype was recovered from a man aged 50-60 years in good health and CMV-seronegative. This chain joins TRBV27 to TRBJ2-7; the D gene is not confidently resolved. The CDR3 has the sequence CASSLGTQYEQYF. The bases are TGTGCCAGCAGTTTAGGCACCCAGTACGAGCAGTACTTC.